This T cell receptor beta chain was identified in a study of shared clonotypes between healthy human individuals. Sequenced by immunoSEQ multiplex PCR; TCRdb stores in-frame clones only, minus some. Of around 2.1 million clones in the sample, under 97% were seen once. V was cut by 5 bases and J by 4 bases, with 12 bases left in between. CDR3 length equals 13 residues. Germline CDR1 and CDR2: SGHTA and FQGNSA. The sequence came from a man aged 18-30 years in good health. This chain links TRBV7-2 with TRBJ2-7, with D tentatively TRBD1 (5 bases). The sequenced sample was naive CD4+ T cells sorted from blood. Noted subset: CD45RA+ positively selected. The DNA of the CDR3 is TGTGCCAGCAGCCACTGGAGACAGTACGAGCAGTACTTC. Its protein is CASSHWRQYEQYF.